This T cell receptor (beta chain) comes out of a study of vaccination and CD4 T cells after COVID-19. Treatment: approximately nine-day PBMC culture with coronavirus spike peptide pools or control peptides (ViraFEST assay). The unexposed donor gave CD4+ T cells before the COVID-19 pandemic (2011-2018). The ends were cut back, 5 bases at V and 1 base at J, with 9 bases in the middle. The CDR3 spans 14 residues. CDR1 LNHNV and CDR2 YYDKDF come from the germline V gene (reference sequence). The Oncomine TCR Beta short-read assay sequenced DNA from cultured CD4+ T cells. Using its own MiXCR run on the PCR reads, TCRdb lists one record per CDR3 protein. The repertoire holds roughly 4,200 distinct CDR3 sequences, approximately 30% seen once, with less than 30% in the top ten. This clonotype was counted only a few times. Its antigen is unidentified.

The sequenced sample was CD4+ T cells from blood, cultured in vitro. The genes are TRBV15 and TRBJ1-5; D not resolved. The TCR comes from a human donor in good health. In DNA form, the CDR3 reads TGTGCCACCAGCCCGGACGGGAGCAATCAGCCCCAGCATTTT. Amino acid sequence: CATSPDGSNQPQHF.